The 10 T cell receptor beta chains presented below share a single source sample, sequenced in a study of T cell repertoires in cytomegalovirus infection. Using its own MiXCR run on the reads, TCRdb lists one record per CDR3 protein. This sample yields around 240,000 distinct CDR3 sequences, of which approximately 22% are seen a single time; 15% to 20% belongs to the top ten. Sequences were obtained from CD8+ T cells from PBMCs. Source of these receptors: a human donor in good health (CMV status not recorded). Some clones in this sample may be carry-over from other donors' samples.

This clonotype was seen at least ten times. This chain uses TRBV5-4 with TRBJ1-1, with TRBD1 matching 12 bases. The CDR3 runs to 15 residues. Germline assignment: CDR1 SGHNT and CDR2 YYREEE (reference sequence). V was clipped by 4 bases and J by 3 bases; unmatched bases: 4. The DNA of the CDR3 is TGTGCCAGCAGCCTGGGACAGGGGGCCGACACTGAAGCTTTCTTT. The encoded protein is CASSLGQGADTEAFF.

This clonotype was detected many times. Here the CDR3 DNA reads TGTGCCAGCAGCACAACGACAGGGAGCAGCGACGAGCAGTACTTC. It is translated as CASSTTTGSSDEQYF. V gene TRBV7-2 combines with J gene TRBJ2-7; TRBD1 aligns across 7 bases. CDR1 and CDR2 from the germline V gene are SGHTA and FQGNSA. Trimming took 5 bases from V and 5 from J; bases not matched to a gene: 12. CDR3 length: 15 residues.

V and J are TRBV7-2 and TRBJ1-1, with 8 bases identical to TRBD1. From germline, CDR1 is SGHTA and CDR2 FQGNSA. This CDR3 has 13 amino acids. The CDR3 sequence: CVETGVMNTEAFF. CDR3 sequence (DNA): TGTGTGGAGACAGGGGTTATGAACACTGAAGCTTTCTTT.

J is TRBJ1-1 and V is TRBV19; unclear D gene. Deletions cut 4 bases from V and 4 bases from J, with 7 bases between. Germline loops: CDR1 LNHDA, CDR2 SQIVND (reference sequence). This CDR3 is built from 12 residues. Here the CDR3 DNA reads TGTGCCAGTAGTACCTGGACCACTGAAGCTTTCTTT. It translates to CASSTWTTEAFF.

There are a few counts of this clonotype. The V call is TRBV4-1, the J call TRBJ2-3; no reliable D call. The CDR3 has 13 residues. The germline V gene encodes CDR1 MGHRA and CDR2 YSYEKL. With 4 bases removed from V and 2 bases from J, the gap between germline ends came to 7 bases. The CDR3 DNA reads TGCGCCAGCAGCCTCTGGGCCACAGATACGCAGTATTTT. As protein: CASSLWATDTQYF.

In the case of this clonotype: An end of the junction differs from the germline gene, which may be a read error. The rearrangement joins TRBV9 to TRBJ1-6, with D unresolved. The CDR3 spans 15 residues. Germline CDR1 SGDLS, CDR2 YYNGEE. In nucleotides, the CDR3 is TGTGTCAGCAGCCGGGAAGGCTCCTATAATTCACCCCTCCACTTT. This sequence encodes CVSSREGSYNSPLHF. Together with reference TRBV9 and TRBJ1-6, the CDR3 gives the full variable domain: DSGVTQTPKHLITATGQRVTLRCSPRSGDLSVYWYQQSLDQGLQFLIQYYNGEERAKGNILERFSAQQFPDLHSELNLSSLELGDSALYFCVSSREGSYNSPLHFGNGTRLTVT.

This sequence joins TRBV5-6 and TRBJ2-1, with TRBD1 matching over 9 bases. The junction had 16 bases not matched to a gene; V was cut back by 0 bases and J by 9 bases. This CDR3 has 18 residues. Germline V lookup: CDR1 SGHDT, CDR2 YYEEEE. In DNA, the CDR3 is TGTGCCAGCAGCTTGGAGGTTTCGGGGACAGGGTTCCTCGGTGAGCAGTTCTTC. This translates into CASSLEVSGTGFLGEQFF.

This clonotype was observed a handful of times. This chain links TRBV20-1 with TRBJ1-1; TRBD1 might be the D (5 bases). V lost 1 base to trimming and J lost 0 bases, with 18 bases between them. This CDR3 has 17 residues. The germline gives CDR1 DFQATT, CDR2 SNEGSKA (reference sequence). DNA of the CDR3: TGCAGTGCTAGAGGGTACATCCGGGACTTATTGAACACTGAAGCTTTCTTT. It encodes CSARGYIRDLLNTEAFF.

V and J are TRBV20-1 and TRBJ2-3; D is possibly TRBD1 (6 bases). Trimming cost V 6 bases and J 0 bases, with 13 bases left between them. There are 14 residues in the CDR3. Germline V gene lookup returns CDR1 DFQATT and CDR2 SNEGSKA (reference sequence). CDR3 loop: CSATGTTSTDTQYF. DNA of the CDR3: TGCAGTGCCACCGGGACAACTAGCACAGATACGCAGTATTTT.

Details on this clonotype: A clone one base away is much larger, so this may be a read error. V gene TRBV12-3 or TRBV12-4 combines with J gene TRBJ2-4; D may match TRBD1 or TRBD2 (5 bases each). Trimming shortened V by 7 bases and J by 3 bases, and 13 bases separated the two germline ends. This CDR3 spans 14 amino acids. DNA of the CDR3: TGTGCCAGCAAGGGACCCTTGGGCAAAAACATTCAGTACTTC. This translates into CASKGPLGKNIQYF.